This T cell receptor beta chain was captured by sequencing in a study of blood T cell repertoires in COVID-19. Study overall: Specimens from acute and convalescent COVID-19 originated in the United States, Italy and Spain.

Under the authors' procedure: For nucleated cells, counts were estimated from reference gene primer amplification. Profiling relied on immunoSEQ multiplex PCR, and the TCRdb table lists in-frame clones only, not all of them. V, J and clone size derive from that table, while D and trimming were established from the DNA sequence. Of 180,000 or so clones listed, around nine tenths are singletons. The origin of this receptor is a man between 65 and 79 years old with acute or convalescent COVID-19. The sequenced sample consisted of peripheral blood.

In DNA form, the CDR3 reads TGTGCCAGCAGTTTAGCTGAGGACACTGAAGCTTTCTTT. It codes for CASSLAEDTEAFF. The J gene is TRBJ1-1, the V gene TRBV12-3 or TRBV12-4, with no clear D. Trimming cost V 0 bases and J 3 bases, with 5 bases left between them. This CDR3 has 13 amino acids.